The 5 T cell receptor beta chains presented below share a single source sample, sequenced in a study of CD8+ T cells in alopecia areata (dated 2018 in TCRdb). Per the publication, the time point label means: baseline before oral tofacitinib. Library preparation employed the immunoSEQ multiplex PCR assay. For TCR sequencing, RNA was extracted from every sample and reverse transcribed into cDNA to serve as template. TCRdb provides this immuneACCESS table in a form limited to in-frame rearrangements. Some clones are lacking; in checked studies, under half of them reflect an unresolved V gene, and why the rest are absent is not known. This sample has roughly 180,000 clones in its table, and roughly 60% of those were observed once. Around 1.6% of the sample belongs to the ten largest clones. The sample here was CD4+ T cells sorted from blood, taken at week 0. These receptor sequences come from a human donor with alopecia areata.

This chain connects TRBV19 to TRBJ2-1; the D is unclear. With 1 base removed from V and 8 bases from J, the gap between germline ends came to 3 bases. CDR1 and CDR2 from the germline V gene are LNHDA and SQIVND (reference sequence). CDR3 length: 11 amino acids. The DNA of the CDR3 is TGTGCCAGTAGTATAGGGGATGAGCAGTTCTTC. It specifies CASSIGDEQFF.

V gene TRBV6-5 combines with J gene TRBJ1-6; unclear D gene. Per the germline V gene, CDR1 is MNHEY and CDR2 is SVGAGI. V lost 1 base and J lost 5, with 3 bases in between. The CDR3 extends over 13 amino acids. CDR3 sequence: CASSYYNNSPLHF. CDR3 sequence (DNA): TGTGCCAGCAGTTACTATAATAATTCACCCCTCCACTTT.

This clone was picked up a small number of times. This sequence joins TRBV7-8 and TRBJ2-7, with D possibly being TRBD1 or TRBD2 (5 bases each). This CDR3 has 14 amino acids. Germline V CDR1 and CDR2: SGHVS, FQNEAQ. Between the trimmed V and J ends, which lost 4 bases and 6 bases, there was a span of 16 bases. The CDR3 here is CASSYGIGTSEQYF. The CDR3 DNA reads TGTGCCAGCAGCTACGGTATCGGGACGAGCGAGCAGTACTTC.

This chain links TRBV11-2 with TRBJ2-7; TRBD2 might be the D (6 bases). V lost 3 bases and J lost 2, with 20 bases in between. CDR1 SGHAT and CDR2 FQNNGV come from the germline V gene. The CDR3 is 17 residues long. In nucleotides, the CDR3 is TGTGCCAGCAGCTTCCCCAATGTAGGGCGGGAACCCTACGAGCAGTACTTC. It yields the protein CASSFPNVGREPYEQYF.

This clone was counted a few times. The sample holds other DNA sequences that translate to the same CDR3. J is TRBJ1-1 and V is TRBV29-1; D uncertain. Germline CDR1 SQVTM, CDR2 ANQGSEA. The CDR3 runs 13 residues. V was cut by 4 bases and J by 0 bases, with 9 bases left in between. The CDR3 region is CSVVRRLNTEAFF. The CDR3 DNA reads TGCAGCGTTGTCCGGAGGTTGAACACTGAAGCTTTCTTT.